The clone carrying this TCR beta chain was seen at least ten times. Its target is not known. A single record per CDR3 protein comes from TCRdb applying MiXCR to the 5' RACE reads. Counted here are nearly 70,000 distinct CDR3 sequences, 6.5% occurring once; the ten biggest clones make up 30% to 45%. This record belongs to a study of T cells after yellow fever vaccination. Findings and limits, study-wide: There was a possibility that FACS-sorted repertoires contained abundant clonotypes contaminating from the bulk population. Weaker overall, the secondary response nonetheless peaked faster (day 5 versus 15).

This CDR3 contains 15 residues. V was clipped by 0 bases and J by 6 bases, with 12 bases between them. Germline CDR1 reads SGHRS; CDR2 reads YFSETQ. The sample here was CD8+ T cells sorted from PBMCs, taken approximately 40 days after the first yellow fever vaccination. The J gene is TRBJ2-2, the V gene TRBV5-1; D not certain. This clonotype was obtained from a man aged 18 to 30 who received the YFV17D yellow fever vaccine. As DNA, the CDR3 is TGCGCCAGCAGCTTGGTCCAGGCAGTCGCCGGGGAGCTGTTTTTT. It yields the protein CASSLVQAVAGELFF.